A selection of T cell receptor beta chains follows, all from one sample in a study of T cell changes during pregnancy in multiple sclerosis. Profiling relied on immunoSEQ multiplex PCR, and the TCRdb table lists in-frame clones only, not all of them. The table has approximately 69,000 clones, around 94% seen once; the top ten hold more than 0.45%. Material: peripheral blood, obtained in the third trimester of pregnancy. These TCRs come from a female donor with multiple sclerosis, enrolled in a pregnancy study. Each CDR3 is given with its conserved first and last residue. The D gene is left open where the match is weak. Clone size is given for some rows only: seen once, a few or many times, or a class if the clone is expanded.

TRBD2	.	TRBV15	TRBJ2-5	CATSRDRGTGGARQETQYF	TGTGCCACCAGCAGAGATCGGGGGACCGGGGGGGCGAGGCAAGAGACCCAGTACTTC
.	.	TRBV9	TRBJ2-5	CASSVGGPGQETQYF	TGTGCCAGCAGCGTAGGGGGGCCCGGCCAAGAGACCCAGTACTTC
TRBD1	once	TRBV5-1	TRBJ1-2	CASSPGTGYTF	TGCGCCAGCAGCCCCGGGACAGGGTACACCTTC
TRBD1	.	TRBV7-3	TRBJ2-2	CASSRQGGTGELFF	TGTGCCAGCAGCCGACAGGGGGGCACCGGGGAGCTGTTTTTT
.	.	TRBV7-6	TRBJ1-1	CASSFLGGEAFF	TGTGCCAGCAGCTTCCTGGGGGGTGAAGCTTTCTTT
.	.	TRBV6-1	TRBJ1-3	CASSEAAGDGGHGNTIYF	TGTGCCAGCAGTGAAGCTGCGGGTGATGGGGGACACGGAAACACCATATATTTT
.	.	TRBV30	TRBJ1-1	CAWNWAMNTEAFF	TGTGCCTGGAATTGGGCAATGAACACTGAAGCTTTCTTT
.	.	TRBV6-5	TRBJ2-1	CASSKTTGYNEQFF	TGTGCCAGCAGCAAAACGACTGGCTACAATGAGCAGTTCTTC
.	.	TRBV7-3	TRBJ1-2	CASSLDSGHRYTF	TGTGCCAGCAGCTTAGACTCGGGACACCGGTACACCTTC
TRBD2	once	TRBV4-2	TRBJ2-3	CASSPRSSGESSDTQYF	TGTGCCAGCAGCCCGAGATCTAGCGGCGAAAGTTCAGATACGCAGTATTTT
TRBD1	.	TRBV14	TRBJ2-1	CASSQEGQGDNEQFF	TGTGCCAGCAGCCAAGAAGGACAGGGAGACAATGAGCAGTTCTTC
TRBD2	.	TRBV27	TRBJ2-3	CASSWASGIRKTDTQYF	TGTGCCAGCAGTTGGGCTAGCGGGATTCGGAAGACAGATACGCAGTATTTT
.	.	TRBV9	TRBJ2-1	CASSPEQGMDNEQFF	TGTGCCAGCAGCCCGGAGCAGGGAATGGACAATGAGCAGTTCTTC
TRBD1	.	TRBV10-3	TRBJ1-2	CAISPQGKSNYGYTF	TGTGCCATCAGCCCACAGGGGAAATCCAACTATGGCTACACCTTC
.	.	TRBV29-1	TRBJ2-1	CSVEVQGVNEQFF	TGCAGCGTTGAAGTACAGGGTGTAAATGAGCAGTTCTTC
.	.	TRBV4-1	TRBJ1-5	CASSLFPGAQPQHF	TGCGCCAGCAGCCTTTTCCCTGGGGCCCAGCCCCAGCATTTT
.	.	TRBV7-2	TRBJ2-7	CASSALFGPGAKYF	.
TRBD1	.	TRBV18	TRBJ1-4	CASSPFGQGIGEKLFF	TGTGCCAGCTCACCTTTTGGACAGGGAATAGGTGAAAAACTGTTTTTT
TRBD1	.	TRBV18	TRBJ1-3	CASSPIQTGPISGNTIYF	TGTGCCAGCTCACCTATACAGACAGGGCCGATCTCTGGAAACACCATATATTTT
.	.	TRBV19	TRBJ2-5	CASSNPGARETQYF	TGTGCCAGTAGTAACCCAGGGGCCCGGGAGACCCAGTACTTC
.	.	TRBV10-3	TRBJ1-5	CAISVNSNQPQHF	TGTGCCATCAGTGTTAATAGCAATCAGCCCCAGCATTTT
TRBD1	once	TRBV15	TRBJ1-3	CATTGGMGNTIYF	TGTGCCACTACAGGGGGCATGGGAAACACCATATATTTT
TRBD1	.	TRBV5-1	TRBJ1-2	CASTIATGASYGYTF	TGCGCCAGCACCATCGCGACAGGGGCTTCGTATGGCTACACCTTC
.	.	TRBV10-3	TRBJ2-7	CATRTDSSYEQYF	TGTGCCACCAGGACCGACAGCTCCTACGAGCAGTACTTC
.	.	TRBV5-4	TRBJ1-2	CASSSPGAYGYTF	TGTGCCAGCAGCAGTCCAGGGGCCTATGGCTACACCTTC
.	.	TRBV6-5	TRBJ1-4	CASSYSRARPNEKLFF	TGTGCCAGCAGTTACTCGAGGGCAAGACCTAATGAAAAACTGTTTTTT
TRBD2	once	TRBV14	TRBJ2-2	CASSQALAGISGELFF	TGTGCCAGCAGCCAAGCCCTAGCGGGTATTTCCGGGGAGCTGTTTTTT
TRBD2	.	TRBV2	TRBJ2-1	CAKGTSGYNEQFF	TGTGCCAAAGGGACTAGCGGATACAATGAGCAGTTCTTC
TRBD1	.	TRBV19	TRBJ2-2	CASSTPSWDRGNTGELFF	TGTGCCAGTAGTACCCCGAGCTGGGACAGGGGGAACACCGGGGAGCTGTTTTTT
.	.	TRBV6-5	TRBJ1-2	CASSYSGGVTNYGYTF	TGTGCCAGCAGTTACTCTGGGGGGGTAACTAACTATGGCTACACCTTC
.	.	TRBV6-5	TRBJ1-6	CASRDSNSPLHF	TGTGCCAGCAGGGACAGCAATTCACCCCTCCACTTT
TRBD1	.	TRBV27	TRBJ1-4	CASSLYTGTENEKLFF	TGTGCCAGCAGTTTATACACCGGGACAGAGAATGAAAAACTGTTTTTT
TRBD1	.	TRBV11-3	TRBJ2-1	CASSPATGIYNEQFF	TGTGCCAGCAGCCCCGCGACAGGGATCTACAATGAGCAGTTCTTC
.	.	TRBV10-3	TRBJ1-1	CAISSQGDRNTEAFF	TGTGCCATCAGTTCACAGGGTGATAGGAACACTGAAGCTTTCTTT
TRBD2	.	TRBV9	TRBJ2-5	CASSVSTSGGIQETQYF	TGTGCCAGCAGCGTAAGCACTAGCGGGGGGATCCAAGAGACCCAGTACTTC
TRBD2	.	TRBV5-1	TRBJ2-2	CASSSSGGQTGELFF	TGCGCCAGCAGCTCCTCGGGGGGGCAAACCGGGGAGCTGTTTTTT
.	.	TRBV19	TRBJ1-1	CASSIGRVNTEAFF	TGTGCCAGTAGTATAGGCAGGGTGAACACTGAAGCTTTCTTT
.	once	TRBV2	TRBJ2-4	CASSEGGSKNIQYF	TGTGCCAGCAGTGAAGGAGGGTCCAAAAACATTCAGTACTTC
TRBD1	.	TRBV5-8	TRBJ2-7	CASASRQGYYEQYF	TGTGCCAGCGCTTCGCGACAGGGATACTACGAGCAGTACTTC
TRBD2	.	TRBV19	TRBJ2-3	CASSARGDHTDTQYF	TGTGCCAGTAGTGCACGGGGGGATCACACAGATACGCAGTATTTT
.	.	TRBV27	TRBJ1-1	CASRPPRSEAFF	TGTGCCAGCAGGCCCCCGAGGTCTGAAGCTTTCTTT
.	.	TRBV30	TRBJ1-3	CAWNGRPSGNTIYF	TGTGCCTGGAATGGCAGGCCATCTGGAAACACCATATATTTT
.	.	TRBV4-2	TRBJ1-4	CASSQDGQGEKLFF	TGTGCCAGCAGCCAAGACGGGCAGGGTGAAAAACTGTTTTTT
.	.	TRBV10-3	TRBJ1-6	CAIKGLAYNSPLHF	TGTGCCATCAAGGGACTCGCCTATAATTCACCCCTCCACTTT
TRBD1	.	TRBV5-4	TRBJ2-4	CASNQDRVLNIQYF	TGTGCCAGCAACCAAGACAGGGTCTTAAACATTCAGTACTTC
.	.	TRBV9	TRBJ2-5	CASRYSGTQYF	TGTGCCAGCAGGTACTCCGGGACCCAGTACTTC
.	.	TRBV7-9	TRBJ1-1	CASSPGVSTRAFF	TGTGCCAGCAGTCCAGGGGTCTCGACACGGGCTTTCTTT
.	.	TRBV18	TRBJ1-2	CASSPSGADYGYTF	TGTGCCAGCTCACCGAGCGGGGCCGACTATGGCTACACCTTC
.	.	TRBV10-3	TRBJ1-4	CAISESLSSGKEKLFF	TGTGCCATCAGTGAGTCACTGAGTTCAGGAAAGGAAAAACTGTTTTTT
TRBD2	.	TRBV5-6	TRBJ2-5	CASSYAGAAETQYF	TGTGCCAGCAGCTATGCGGGAGCTGCGGAGACCCAGTACTTC
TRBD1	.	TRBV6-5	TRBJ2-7	CASSYTRDRSGEQYF	TGTGCCAGCAGTTACACAAGGGACAGGTCAGGCGAGCAGTACTTC